Below, one T cell receptor (beta chain) is given with its context. This entry belongs to a study of blood T cell repertoires in COVID-19. Study-level information: The origin of the acute and convalescent COVID-19 samples was the United States, Italy and Spain.

Source study methods: Scientists estimated how many nucleated cells there were by amplifying reference gene primers. Profiled with immunoSEQ multiplex PCR; TCRdb holds only in-frame clones, not every one. V and J calls and clone size are those listed in that table; D and trimming were worked out from the DNA. Of 150,000 to 200,000 clones listed, 81% are singletons. CDR1 is KGHSH, CDR2 LQKENI, per germline. Trimming took 0 bases from V and 0 from J, leaving 20 bases between them. The CDR3 is made up of 19 amino acids. Sample: peripheral blood. The genes are TRBV18 and TRBJ1-2; no firm D call. The TCR originated in a man in his sixties with active or convalescent COVID-19. The CDR3 loop reads CASSPPLQKENYSNYGYTF. The DNA for the CDR3 is TGTGCCAGCTCACCACCCCTCCAAAAGGAGAACTACTCTAACTATGGCTACACCTTC.